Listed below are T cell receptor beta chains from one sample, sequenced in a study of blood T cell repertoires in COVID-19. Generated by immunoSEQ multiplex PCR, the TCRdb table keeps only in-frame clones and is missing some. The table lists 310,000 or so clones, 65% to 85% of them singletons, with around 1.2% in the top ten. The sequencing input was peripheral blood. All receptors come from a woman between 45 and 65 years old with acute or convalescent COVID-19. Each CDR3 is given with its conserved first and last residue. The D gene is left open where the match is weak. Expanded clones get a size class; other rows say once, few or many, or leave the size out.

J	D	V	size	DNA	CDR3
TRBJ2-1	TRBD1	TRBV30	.	TGTGCCTGGAGTGTAGGGGGGACAGGGGGCAGGAATGAGCAGTTCTTC	CAWSVGGTGGRNEQFF
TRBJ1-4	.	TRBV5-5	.	TGTGCCAGCAGCTACCTGGACGGGGGACTTAATGAAAAACTGTTTTTT	CASSYLDGGLNEKLFF
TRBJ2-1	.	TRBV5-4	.	TGTGCCTTCCGGTTAGGGAGGAATGAGCAGTTCTTC	CAFRLGRNEQFF
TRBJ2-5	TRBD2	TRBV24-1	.	TGTGCCACCAGTGACCCCGGGACTAGCGGAGAGACCCAGTACTTC	CATSDPGTSGETQYF
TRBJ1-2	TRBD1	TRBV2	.	TGTGCCAGCAGCGATGGGACAGACTCCTATGGCTACACCTTC	CASSDGTDSYGYTF
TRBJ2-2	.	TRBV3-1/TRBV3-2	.	TGTGCCAGCAGCCAGAACCCCGGAGGCGGGGAGCTGTTTTTT	CASSQNPGGGELFF
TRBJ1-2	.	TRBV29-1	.	TGCAGCGTTCCCTCTGGGCCGCCCGACTATGGCTACACCTTC	CSVPSGPPDYGYTF
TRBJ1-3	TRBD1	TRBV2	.	TGTGCCAGCAAGTTGCGCGGGACAGGGGAAGGAAACACCATATATTTT	CASKLRGTGEGNTIYF
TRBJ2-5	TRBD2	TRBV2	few	TGTGCCAGCAGTATACCTAGCGGAGTGAATCAAGAGACCCAGTACTTC	CASSIPSGVNQETQYF
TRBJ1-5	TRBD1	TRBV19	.	TGTGCCAGTAGTGCCCGAAATCCGGGACAGACGTCAAGGCCCCAGCATTTT	CASSARNPGQTSRPQHF